Given below is one TCR beta chain in context. Its antigen is still unknown. Its ends do not fully match the called genes, so a read error is possible. The germline gives CDR1 LGHNA, CDR2 YNFKEQ. CDR3 size: 16 residues. Three rounds of nested PCR, following a modified ARM-PCR protocol, produced the TCRbeta library. MiXCR, run by TCRdb on the multiplex PCR reads, gives a single entry per CDR3 protein. The sample lists about 110,000 distinct CDR3 sequences, about 63% seen once, with around 20% in the top ten. The sample comes from a study of tumor and adjacent non-tumor tissue in lung cancer. Overall study context: Histology: around twelve adenocarcinoma, a couple of squamous cell carcinoma, 1 small cell lung cancer. Some 3.9 million productive TCRbeta reads were obtained per sample on average.

This sample's RNA came from whole unsorted tissue. The normal lung tissue was taken more than 3 cm from the tumor edge. Study-level findings and limits: Patients with more diverse tumor TCRs had worse survival. Top 100 clones took a larger repertoire share in normal lung.

The chain joins TRBV4-2 to TRBJ2-1; 9 bases map to TRBD2. Sequencing was carried out using distant non-tumor lung tissue. The receptor was derived from a man between 60 and 70 years old with non-small cell lung cancer. The CDR3 sequence is CTSSQGWLAGSNEQFF. CDR3 coding DNA: TGTACCAGCAGTCAAGGGTGGCTAGCGGGAAGCAATGAGCAGTTCTTC.